These 18 T cell receptor beta chains share one sample of origin, sequenced in a study of shared clonotypes between healthy human individuals. Profiling relied on immunoSEQ multiplex PCR, and the TCRdb table lists in-frame clones only, not all of them. The sample lists over a million clones; about 80% were seen once. The specimen sequenced was memory CD4+ T cells sorted from blood. Subset meaning: CD45RA-negative fraction. The receptors come from a man younger than 35 in good health.

This clone appeared once. This sequence joins TRBV5-1 and TRBJ2-2; 9 bases fit TRBD2. Germline lookup yields CDR1 SGHRS and CDR2 YFSETQ. The CDR3 spans 17 residues. J lost 3 bases, V lost 0 bases, and 6 bases had no gene match. The CDR3 loop is CASSLEPSGKDTGELFF. CDR3 DNA: TGCGCCAGCAGCTTGGAGCCTAGCGGGAAAGACACCGGGGAGCTGTTTTTT.

The genes are TRBV13 and TRBJ2-1, with 9 bases matching TRBD1. Trimming removed 1 base from V and 3 bases from J; junction bases left unmatched: 4. This CDR3 has 16 residues. CDR1 is PRHDT and CDR2 is FYEKMQ in the germline V gene (reference sequence). CDR3 loop: CASSLEGGQGYNEQFF. The CDR3 nucleotides read TGTGCCAGCAGCTTAGAAGGGGGACAGGGCTACAATGAGCAGTTCTTC. The full variable domain, its missing parts supplied by reference TRBV13 and TRBJ2-1, is AAGVIQSPRHLIKEKRETATLKCYPIPRHDTVYWYQQGPGQDPQFLISFYEKMQSDKGSIPDRFSAQQFSDYHSELNMSSLELGDSALYFCASSLEGGQGYNEQFFGPGTRLTVL.

The chain uses TRBV5-6 and TRBJ2-6; no definite D call. Per the germline V gene, CDR1 is SGHDT and CDR2 is YYEEEE. The ends were cut back, 2 bases at V and 0 bases at J, with 6 bases in the middle. CDR3 length equals 15 residues. CDR3 bases: TGTGCCAGCAGCTTTAGGGTCTCTGGGGCCAACGTCCTGACTTTC. It translates to CASSFRVSGANVLTF.

The chain joins TRBV30 to TRBJ1-4; 7 bases are a match to TRBD1. Germline assignment: CDR1 GTSNPN and CDR2 SVGIG (reference sequence). Losses at the gene ends were 7 bases for V and 6 bases for J; bases not matched to a gene: 8. CDR3 size: 13 residues. As DNA, the CDR3 is TGTGCCTCCTCCGGGACAGTAGATGAAAAACTGTTTTTT. It codes for CASSGTVDEKLFF. The full variable domain, rest sourced from reference TRBV30 and TRBJ1-4, is SQTIHQWPATLVQPVGSPLSLECTVEGTSNPNLYWYRQAAGRGLQLLFYSVGIGQISSEVPQNLSASRPQDRQFILSSKKLLLSDSGFYLCASSGTVDEKLFFGSGTQLSVL.

J is TRBJ1-5 and V is TRBV28; no firm D call. Germline lookup yields CDR1 MDHEN and CDR2 SYDVKM. CDR3 size: 13 residues. CDR3 in amino acids: CGVVRIGNQPQHF. CDR3 DNA sequence: TGTGGGGTCGTACGGATCGGCAATCAGCCCCAGCATTTT.

The V and J genes are TRBV5-1 and TRBJ2-5; 7 bases are a match to TRBD1. V was clipped by 4 bases and J by 5 bases; unmatched bases: 8. CDR1 is SGHRS, CDR2 YFSETQ, per germline. The CDR3 runs 14 residues. In DNA, the CDR3 is TGCGCCAGCAGCATAGGACAGGCAACGGAGACCCAGTACTTC. It specifies CASSIGQATETQYF.

The V gene is TRBV30, the J gene TRBJ1-2, with a tentative D call TRBD1 (5 bases). V was clipped by 3 bases and J by 8 bases, with 13 bases between them. The CDR3 has 12 amino acids. Germline V lookup: CDR1 GTSNPN, CDR2 SVGIG (reference sequence). CDR3 sequence reads: CAWRGPWGGYTF. DNA of the CDR3: TGTGCCTGGAGGGGGCCGTGGGGAGGCTACACCTTC.

A word on this clone: The sample contains more than one DNA sequence encoding this CDR3. CDR3 region: CATSRDLRETQYF. The CDR3 DNA follows: TGTGCCACCAGCAGAGATCTTAGGGAGACCCAGTACTTC. The J gene is TRBJ2-5, the V gene TRBV15; D remains unclear. CDR1 and CDR2 from the germline V gene are LNHNV and YYDKDF (reference sequence). The V end was cut by 0 bases, the J end by 5 bases, with 7 bases between. The CDR3 contains 13 residues.

This clone was counted once. CDR3 residues: CASSPLRQGNTEAFF. For the CDR3, the DNA is TGTGCCAGTAGTCCGCTCCGACAGGGGAACACTGAAGCTTTCTTT. This rearrangement joins TRBV19 to TRBJ1-1, with 7 bases lining up with TRBD1. There are 15 residues in the CDR3. Germline V CDR1 and CDR2: LNHDA, SQIVND (reference sequence). V lost 5 bases to trimming and J lost 1 base; unmatched junction nucleotides: 7. The entire variable domain, with the rest obtained from reference TRBV19 and TRBJ1-1, is as follows: DGGITQSPKYLFRKEGQNVTLSCEQNLNHDAMYWYRQDPGQGLRLIYYSQIVNDFQKGDIAEGYSVSREKKESFPLTVTSAQKNPTAFYLCASSPLRQGNTEAFFGQGTRLTVV.

This chain connects TRBV6-5 to TRBJ2-2; 8 positions match TRBD2. This CDR3 is built from 14 residues. The V gene's germline CDR1 is MNHEY and CDR2 SVGAGI. The V segment lost 7 bases and the J segment 6 bases; nucleotides outside the gene matches: 7. CDR3 amino acids: CASTPYGGAGELFF. CDR3 sequence (DNA): TGTGCCAGCACTCCATACGGGGGGGCCGGGGAGCTGTTTTTT.

This sequence joins TRBV11-2 and TRBJ1-4, with a tentative D call TRBD1 (6 bases). The germline CDR1 and CDR2 sequences are SGHAT and FQNNGV. Trimming took off 0 bases at V and 7 bases at J, with 12 bases between the two ends. This CDR3 has 15 residues. The CDR3 protein is CASSLEGTLGEKLFF. The DNA of the CDR3 is TGTGCCAGCAGCTTAGAAGGGACATTGGGTGAAAAACTGTTTTTT.

The chain uses TRBV11-2 and TRBJ2-2; D is undetermined. Germline V gene lookup returns CDR1 SGHAT and CDR2 FQNNGV. Between the trimmed V and J ends, which lost 3 bases and 6 bases, there was a span of 8 bases. The CDR3 consists of 13 residues. CDR3 nucleotide sequence: TGTGCCAGCAGCTTTCTCGAGGCCGGGGAGCTGTTTTTT. Its translation is CASSFLEAGELFF.

The genes are TRBV9 and TRBJ2-7; tentative D call: TRBD2 (5 bases). Trimming stripped 4 bases from V and 3 bases from J, with 20 bases between. Germline V lookup: CDR1 SGDLS, CDR2 YYNGEE. CDR3 size: 16 residues. CDR3 amino acids: CASSPYQSAGLYEQYF. The CDR3 coding sequence is TGTGCCAGCAGCCCGTACCAGAGTGCAGGACTCTACGAGCAGTACTTC.

V and J are TRBV2 and TRBJ1-5; no clear D gene. Trimming pared 4 bases from V and 5 bases from J, leaving 15 bases between. Germline lookup yields CDR1 SNHLY and CDR2 FYNNEI. There are 15 residues in the CDR3. CDR3: CASSVQTGPYQPQHF. Here the CDR3 DNA reads TGTGCCAGCAGTGTCCAGACCGGCCCCTATCAGCCCCAGCATTTT. Using reference TRBV2 and TRBJ1-5 for the parts outside the CDR3, the full variable domain is EPEVTQTPSHQVTQMGQEVILRCVPISNHLYFYWYRQILGQKVEFLVSFYNNEISEKSEIFDDQFSVERPDGSNFTLKIRSTKLEDSAMYFCASSVQTGPYQPQHFGDGTRLSIL.

Note on this clone: This CDR3 is also generated by other DNA sequences in the sample. This chain joins TRBV2 and TRBJ2-5; D gene unclear. CDR1 is SNHLY and CDR2 is FYNNEI in the germline V gene. There are 12 residues in the CDR3. V gave up 3 bases and J gave up 4 bases, with 6 bases separating them. The CDR3 here is CASSDLGETQYF. As DNA, the CDR3 is TGTGCCAGCAGTGATTTGGGAGAGACCCAGTACTTC.

As to this clone: The same CDR3 arises from other DNA sequences in this sample as well. CDR3 DNA: TGTGCCAGCACGGGACAGCAGAACACTGAAGCTTTCTTT. This codes for CASTGQQNTEAFF. This chain links TRBV2 with TRBJ1-1; TRBD1 matches at 7 bases. Looked up from germline, CDR1 is SNHLY and CDR2 is FYNNEI. CDR3 length: 13 residues. V shed 7 bases and J 1 base; nucleotides not matched to a gene: 3.

V usage is TRBV28 and J usage is TRBJ1-6, with D possibly being TRBD1 (6 bases). The CDR3 is 17 residues long. The germline CDR1 and CDR2 sequences are MDHEN and SYDVKM. The V gene lost 8 bases and the J gene lost 0 bases, with 17 bases spanning the gap. CDR3 sequence: CASSTQGRSSYNSPLHF. CDR3 coding DNA: TGTGCCAGCTCCACCCAGGGGAGGAGCTCCTATAATTCACCCCTCCACTTT.

The chain couples TRBV30 to TRBJ2-3; 11 nucleotides align to TRBD1. Trimming at V came to 2 bases and at J to 2 bases, leaving 6 bases not matched to a gene. The CDR3 loop spans 16 amino acids. Germline V CDR1 and CDR2: GTSNPN, SVGIG (reference sequence). CDR3 sequence: CAWSTGTGGITDTQYF. CDR3 in DNA: TGTGCCTGGAGTACCGGGACAGGGGGGATCACAGATACGCAGTATTTT. Full variable domain (rest looked up from reference TRBV30 and TRBJ2-3): SQTIHQWPATLVQPVGSPLSLECTVEGTSNPNLYWYRQAAGRGLQLLFYSVGIGQISSEVPQNLSASRPQDRQFILSSKKLLLSDSGFYLCAWSTGTGGITDTQYFGPGTRLTVL.